A single sample gave rise to the 3 T cell receptor beta chains below, sequenced in a study of T cell repertoires in cytomegalovirus infection. Using its own MiXCR run on the reads, TCRdb lists one record per CDR3 protein. The repertoire holds a few hundred thousand distinct CDR3 sequences, with more than 8% as singletons. What was sequenced was PBMCs. The receptors derive from a human donor in good health (CMV status not recorded). Some clones in this sample may be carry-over from other donors' samples.

This clonotype was seen many times. The rearrangement joins TRBV7-2 to TRBJ1-1; TRBD1 might be the D (5 bases). The CDR3 extends over 16 amino acids. Germline loops: CDR1 SGHTA, CDR2 FQGNSA. V lost 4 bases and J 7 bases, leaving 22 bases between the germline ends. The CDR3 spells CASSSALPGPVFEAFF. The CDR3 DNA reads TGTGCCAGCAGCTCAGCTCTTCCGGGGCCGGTGTTTGAAGCTTTCTTT.

This chain joins TRBV12-3 or TRBV12-4 and TRBJ2-7; D is possibly TRBD1 (6 bases). The CDR3 extends over 14 amino acids. Trimming removed 5 bases from V and 7 bases from J, with 18 bases in between. The CDR3 protein is CASSPGGQIKEQYF. The CDR3 DNA reads as TGTGCCAGCAGTCCTGGGGGCCAGATTAAGGAGCAGTACTTC.

This chain links TRBV6-5 with TRBJ2-7; 8 bases are a match to TRBD2. This CDR3 region has 15 residues. V lost 4 bases to trimming and J lost 7 bases; unmatched junction nucleotides: 12. The germline V gene has CDR1 MNHEY and CDR2 SVGAGI. CDR3 region: CASSSEGLGYWEQYF. The CDR3 bases are TGTGCCAGCAGTTCGGAGGGACTAGGTTATTGGGAGCAGTACTTC.